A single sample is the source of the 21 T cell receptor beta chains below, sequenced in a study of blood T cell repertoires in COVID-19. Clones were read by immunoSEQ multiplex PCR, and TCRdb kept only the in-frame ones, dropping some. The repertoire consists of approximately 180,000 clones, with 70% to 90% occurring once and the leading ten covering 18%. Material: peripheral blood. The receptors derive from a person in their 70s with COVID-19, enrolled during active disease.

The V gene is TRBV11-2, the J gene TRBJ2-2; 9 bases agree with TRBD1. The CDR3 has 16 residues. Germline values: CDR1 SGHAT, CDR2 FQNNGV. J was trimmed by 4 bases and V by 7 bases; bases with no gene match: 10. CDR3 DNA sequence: TGTGCCAGCACCCAAGGCCGGACAGGGGCCACCGGGGAGCTGTTTTTT. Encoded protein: CASTQGRTGATGELFF.

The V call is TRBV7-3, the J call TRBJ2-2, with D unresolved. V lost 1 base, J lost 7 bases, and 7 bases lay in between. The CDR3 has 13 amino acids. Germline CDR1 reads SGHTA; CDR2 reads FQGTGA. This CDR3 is CASSLNGFGELFF. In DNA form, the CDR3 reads TGTGCCAGCAGCTTAAACGGGTTCGGGGAGCTGTTTTTT.

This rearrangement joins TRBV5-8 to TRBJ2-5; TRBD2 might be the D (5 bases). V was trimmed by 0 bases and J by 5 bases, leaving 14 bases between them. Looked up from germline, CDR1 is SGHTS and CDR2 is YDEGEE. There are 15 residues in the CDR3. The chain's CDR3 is CASSLAGNPGETQYF. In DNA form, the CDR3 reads TGTGCCAGCAGCTTGGCCGGGAACCCTGGGGAGACCCAGTACTTC.

CDR3: CAIRGRLSYEQYF. In nucleotides, the CDR3 is TGTGCCATCAGGGGCAGGCTCTCCTACGAGCAGTACTTC. The V call is TRBV10-3, the J call TRBJ2-7, with D uncertain. CDR3 length: 13 residues. Germline V gene data show CDR1 as ENHRY and CDR2 as SYGVKD. The ends were cut back, 6 bases at V and 0 bases at J, with 9 bases in the middle.

The CDR3 spells CASSPGPLQPQHF. DNA of the CDR3: TGTGCCAGCAGCCCAGGGCCCCTGCAGCCCCAGCATTTT. The chain employs TRBV6-5 and TRBJ1-5, with D perhaps TRBD1 (5 bases). V lost 6 bases, J lost 7 bases, and 13 bases lay in between. CDR3 length: 13 amino acids. The germline gives CDR1 MNHEY, CDR2 SVGAGI.

Here the CDR3 DNA reads TGTGCCAGCAGCGAAGGGAGCGGGAACGAGCAGTACTTC. Its protein is CASSEGSGNEQYF. This chain uses TRBV11-2 with TRBJ2-7; 7 bases are shared with TRBD2. Losses at the gene ends were 5 bases for V and 5 bases for J; bases not matched to a gene: 6. Germline values: CDR1 SGHAT, CDR2 FQNNGV. CDR3 length equals 13 residues.

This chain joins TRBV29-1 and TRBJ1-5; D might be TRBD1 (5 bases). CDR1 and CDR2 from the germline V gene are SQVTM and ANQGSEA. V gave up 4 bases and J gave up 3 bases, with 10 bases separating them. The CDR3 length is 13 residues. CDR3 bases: TGCAGCGTTGTGACAGACAACAATCAGCCCCAGCATTTT. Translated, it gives CSVVTDNNQPQHF.

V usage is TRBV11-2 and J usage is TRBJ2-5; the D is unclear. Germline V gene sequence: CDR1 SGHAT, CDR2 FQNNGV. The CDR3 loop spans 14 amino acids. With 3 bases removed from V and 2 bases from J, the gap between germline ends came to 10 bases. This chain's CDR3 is CASSFQINQETQYF. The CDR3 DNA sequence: TGTGCCAGCAGCTTCCAGATTAATCAAGAGACCCAGTACTTC.

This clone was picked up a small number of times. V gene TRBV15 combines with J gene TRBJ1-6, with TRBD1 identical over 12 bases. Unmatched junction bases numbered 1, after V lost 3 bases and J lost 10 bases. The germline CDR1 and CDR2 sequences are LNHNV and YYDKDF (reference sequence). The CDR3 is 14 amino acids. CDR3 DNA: TGTGCCACCAGCAGGGGGACAGGGGGCTCACCCCTCCACTTT. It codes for CATSRGTGGSPLHF.

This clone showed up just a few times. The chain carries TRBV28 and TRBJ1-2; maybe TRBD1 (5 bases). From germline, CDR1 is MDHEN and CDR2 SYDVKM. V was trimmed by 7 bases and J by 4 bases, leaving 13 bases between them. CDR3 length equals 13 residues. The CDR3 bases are TGTGCCAGCAAAACAGGATCCCTCTATGGCTACACCTTC. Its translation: CASKTGSLYGYTF.

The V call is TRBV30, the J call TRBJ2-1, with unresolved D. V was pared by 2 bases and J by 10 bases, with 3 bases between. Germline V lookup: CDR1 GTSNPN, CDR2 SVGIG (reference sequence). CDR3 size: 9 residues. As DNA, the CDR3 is TGTGCCTGGAGTCAGGAGCAGTTCTTC. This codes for CAWSQEQFF.

CDR3: CATSAPSTSGETQYF. The CDR3 nucleotides are TGTGCCACCAGCGCCCCTTCAACTAGTGGGGAGACCCAGTACTTC. The V call is TRBV15, the J call TRBJ2-5; D may be TRBD2 (5 bases). Trimming took 5 bases from V and 5 from J, leaving 18 bases between them. CDR1 and CDR2 (germline): LNHNV, YYDKDF (reference sequence). The CDR3 has 15 residues.

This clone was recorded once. In nucleotides, the CDR3 is TGTGCCAGCAGTGAAGTTGGACTAGAAGCAGCTTTCTTT. Translation gives CASSEVGLEAAFF. This sequence joins TRBV6-1 and TRBJ1-1; D uncertain. V lost 1 base and J lost 10, with 13 bases in between. Germline V gene sequence: CDR1 MNHNS, CDR2 SASEGT. This CDR3 has 13 amino acids.

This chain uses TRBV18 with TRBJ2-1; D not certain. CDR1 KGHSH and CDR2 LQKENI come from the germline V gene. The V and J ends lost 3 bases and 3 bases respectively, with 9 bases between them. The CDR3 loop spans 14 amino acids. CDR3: CASSPELLYNEQFF. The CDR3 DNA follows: TGTGCCAGCTCACCGGAGCTGCTCTACAATGAGCAGTTCTTC.

The CDR3 here is CASIGRANTIYF. CDR3 sequence (DNA): TGTGCCAGCATAGGGAGGGCAAACACCATATATTTT. The gene calls are TRBV28 and TRBJ1-3; D unclear. V lost 7 bases, J lost 6 bases, and 10 bases lay in between. Germline assignment: CDR1 MDHEN and CDR2 SYDVKM. CDR3 length: 12 residues.

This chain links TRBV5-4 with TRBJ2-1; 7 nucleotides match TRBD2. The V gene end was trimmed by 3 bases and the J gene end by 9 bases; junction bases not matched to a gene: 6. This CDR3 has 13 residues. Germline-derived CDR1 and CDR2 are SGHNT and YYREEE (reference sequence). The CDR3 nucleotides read TGTGCCAGCAGCTGGGGGACTATGGGTGAGCAGTTCTTC. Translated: CASSWGTMGEQFF. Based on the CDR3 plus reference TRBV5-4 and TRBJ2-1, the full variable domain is ETGVTQSPTHLIKTRGQQVTLRCSSQSGHNTVSWYQQALGQGPQFIFQYYREEENGRGNFPPRFSGLQFPNYSSELNVNALELDDSALYLCASSWGTMGEQFFGPGTRLTVL.

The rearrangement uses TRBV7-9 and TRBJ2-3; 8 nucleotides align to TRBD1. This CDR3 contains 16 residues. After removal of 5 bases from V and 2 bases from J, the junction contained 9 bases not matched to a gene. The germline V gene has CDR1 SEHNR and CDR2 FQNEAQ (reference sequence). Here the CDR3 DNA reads TGTGCCAGCAGCCGACCAGGGGGCCTTAACACAGATACGCAGTATTTT. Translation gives CASSRPGGLNTDTQYF.

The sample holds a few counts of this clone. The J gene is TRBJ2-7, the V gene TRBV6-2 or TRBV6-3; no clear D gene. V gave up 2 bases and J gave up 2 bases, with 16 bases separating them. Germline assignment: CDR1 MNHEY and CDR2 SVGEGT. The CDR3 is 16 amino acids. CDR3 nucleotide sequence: TGTGCCAGCAGTTACGGGCCAGGTGGGTGGACCTACGAGCAGTACTTC. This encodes CASSYGPGGWTYEQYF.

DNA of the CDR3: TGTGCCAGCAGTTTTCCTCTAGCGGGATTCGGCGAGACCCAGTACTTC. As protein: CASSFPLAGFGETQYF. The V gene is TRBV28, the J gene TRBJ2-5; TRBD2 aligns across 9 bases. CDR1 is MDHEN and CDR2 is SYDVKM in the germline V gene. The CDR3 totals 16 residues. J gave up 5 bases and V 3 bases, and 10 bases lay outside the gene matches.

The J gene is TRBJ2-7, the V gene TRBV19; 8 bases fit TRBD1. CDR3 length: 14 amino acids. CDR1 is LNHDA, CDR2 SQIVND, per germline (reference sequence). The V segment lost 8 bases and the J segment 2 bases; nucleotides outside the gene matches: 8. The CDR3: CASDSGQGAYEQYF. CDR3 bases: TGTGCCAGTGACAGTGGACAGGGTGCCTACGAGCAGTACTTC.

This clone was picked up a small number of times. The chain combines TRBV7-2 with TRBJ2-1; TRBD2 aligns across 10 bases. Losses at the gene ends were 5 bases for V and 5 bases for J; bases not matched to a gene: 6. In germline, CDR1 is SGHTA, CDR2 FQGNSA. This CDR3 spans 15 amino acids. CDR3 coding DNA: TGTGCCAGCAGCAACCCGGGACTAGCGAACAATGAGCAGTTCTTC. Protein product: CASSNPGLANNEQFF.